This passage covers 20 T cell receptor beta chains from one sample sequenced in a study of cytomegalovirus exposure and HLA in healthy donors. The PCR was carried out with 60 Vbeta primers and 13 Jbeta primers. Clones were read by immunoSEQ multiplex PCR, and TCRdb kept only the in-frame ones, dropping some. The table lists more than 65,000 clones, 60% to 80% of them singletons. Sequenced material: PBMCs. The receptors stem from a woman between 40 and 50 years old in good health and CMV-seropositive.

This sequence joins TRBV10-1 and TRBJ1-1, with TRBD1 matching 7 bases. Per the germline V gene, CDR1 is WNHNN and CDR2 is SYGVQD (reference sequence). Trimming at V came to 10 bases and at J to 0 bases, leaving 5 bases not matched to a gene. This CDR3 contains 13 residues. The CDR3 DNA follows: TGCGCCATGACAGGGAAAATGAACACTGAAGCTTTCTTT. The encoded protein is CAMTGKMNTEAFF.

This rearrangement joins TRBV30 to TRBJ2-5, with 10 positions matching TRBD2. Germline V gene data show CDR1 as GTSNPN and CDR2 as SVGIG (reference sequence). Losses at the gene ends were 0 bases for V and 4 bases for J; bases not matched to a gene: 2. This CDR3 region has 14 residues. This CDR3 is CAWSVAGGRETQYF. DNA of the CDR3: TGTGCCTGGAGTGTAGCGGGGGGGCGAGAGACCCAGTACTTC.

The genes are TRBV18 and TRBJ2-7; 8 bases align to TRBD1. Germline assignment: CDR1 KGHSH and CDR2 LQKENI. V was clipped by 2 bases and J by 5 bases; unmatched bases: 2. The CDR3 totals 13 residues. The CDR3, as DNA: TGTGCCAGCTCACCAGGACAGGGCCACGAGCAGTACTTC. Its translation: CASSPGQGHEQYF.

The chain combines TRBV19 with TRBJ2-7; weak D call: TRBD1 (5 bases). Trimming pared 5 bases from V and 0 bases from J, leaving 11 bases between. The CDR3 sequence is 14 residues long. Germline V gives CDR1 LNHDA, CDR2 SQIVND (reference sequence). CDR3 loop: CASSQDTSSYEQYF. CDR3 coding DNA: TGTGCCAGTAGTCAGGACACGAGCTCCTACGAGCAGTACTTC.

The CDR3 sequence: CASSYGTAANYGYTF. The CDR3 DNA reads TGTGCCAGCAGCTACGGGACTGCAGCTAACTATGGCTACACCTTC. This sequence joins TRBV7-8 and TRBJ1-2, with D perhaps TRBD1 (5 bases). The germline CDR1 and CDR2 sequences are SGHVS and FQNEAQ. V was shortened by 4 bases and J by 0 bases, with 12 bases between the two germline ends. The CDR3 consists of 15 residues.

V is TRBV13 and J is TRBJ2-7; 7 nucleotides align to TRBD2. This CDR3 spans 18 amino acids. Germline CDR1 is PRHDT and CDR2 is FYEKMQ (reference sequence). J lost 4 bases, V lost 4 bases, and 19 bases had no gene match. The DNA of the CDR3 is TGTGCCAGCAGCTCGACACCAGGGTTGGCGCTAGCGGAATACGAGCAGTACTTC. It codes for CASSSTPGLALAEYEQYF.

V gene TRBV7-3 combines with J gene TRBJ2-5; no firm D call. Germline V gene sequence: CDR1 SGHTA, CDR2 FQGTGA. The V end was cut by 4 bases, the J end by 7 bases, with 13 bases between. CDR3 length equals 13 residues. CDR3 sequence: CASSSSVLGTQYF. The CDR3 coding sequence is TGTGCCAGCAGCTCCAGCGTCCTGGGGACCCAGTACTTC.

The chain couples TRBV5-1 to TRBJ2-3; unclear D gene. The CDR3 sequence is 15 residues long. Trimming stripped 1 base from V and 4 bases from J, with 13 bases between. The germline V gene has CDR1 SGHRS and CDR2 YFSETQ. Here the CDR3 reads CASSLLSELADTQYF. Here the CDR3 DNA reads TGCGCCAGCAGCTTGTTGAGCGAATTGGCAGATACGCAGTATTTT. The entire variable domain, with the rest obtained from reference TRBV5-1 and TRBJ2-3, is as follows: KAGVTQTPRYLIKTRGQQVTLSCSPISGHRSVSWYQQTPGQGLQFLFEYFSETQRNKGNFPGRFSGRQFSNSRSEMNVSTLELGDSALYLCASSLLSELADTQYFGPGTRLTVL.

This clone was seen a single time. CDR3 in DNA: TGCAGCGGCATCACATTCCGGGAGAACAATGAGCAGTTCTTC. Translating gives CSGITFRENNEQFF. The chain links TRBV29-1 to TRBJ2-1; tentative D call: TRBD2 (6 bases). Germline CDR1 SQVTM, CDR2 ANQGSEA. Trimming took off 7 bases at V and 5 bases at J, with 18 bases between the two ends. The CDR3 is made up of 14 amino acids.

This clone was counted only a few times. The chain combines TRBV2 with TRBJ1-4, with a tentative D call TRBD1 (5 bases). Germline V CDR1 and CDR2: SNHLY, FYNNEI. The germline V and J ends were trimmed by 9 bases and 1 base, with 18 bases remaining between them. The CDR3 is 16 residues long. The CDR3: CASTGGGLGTNEKLFF. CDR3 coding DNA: TGTGCCAGTACTGGGGGGGGTTTGGGAACTAATGAAAAACTGTTTTTT. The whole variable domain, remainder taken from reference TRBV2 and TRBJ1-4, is EPEVTQTPSHQVTQMGQEVILRCVPISNHLYFYWYRQILGQKVEFLVSFYNNEISEKSEIFDDQFSVERPDGSNFTLKIRSTKLEDSAMYFCASTGGGLGTNEKLFFGSGTQLSVL.

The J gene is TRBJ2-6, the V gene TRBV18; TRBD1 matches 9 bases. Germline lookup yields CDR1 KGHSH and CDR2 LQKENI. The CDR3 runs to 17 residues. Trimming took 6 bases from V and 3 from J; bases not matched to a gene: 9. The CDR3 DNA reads TGTGCCAGCTCCCCGACAGGGGGAGGTGTTGGGGCCAACGTCCTGACTTTC. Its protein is CASSPTGGGVGANVLTF.

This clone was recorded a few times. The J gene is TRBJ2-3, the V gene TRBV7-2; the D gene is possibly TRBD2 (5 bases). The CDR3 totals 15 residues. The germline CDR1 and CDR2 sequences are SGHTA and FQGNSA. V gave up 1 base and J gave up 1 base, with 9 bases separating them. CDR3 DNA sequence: TGTGCCAGCAGCTTAGGTGTGGGAGGCACAGATACGCAGTATTTT. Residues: CASSLGVGGTDTQYF.

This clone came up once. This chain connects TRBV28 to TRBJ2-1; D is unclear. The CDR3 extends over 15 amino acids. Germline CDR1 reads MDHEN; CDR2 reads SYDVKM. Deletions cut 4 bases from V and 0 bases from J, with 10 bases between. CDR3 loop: CASSYEESSYNEQFF. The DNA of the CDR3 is TGTGCCAGCAGTTATGAGGAGAGCTCCTACAATGAGCAGTTCTTC. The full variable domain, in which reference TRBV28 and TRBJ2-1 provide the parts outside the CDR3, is DVKVTQSSRYLVKRTGEKVFLECVQDMDHENMFWYRQDPGLGLRLIYFSYDVKMKEKGDIPEGYSVSREKKERFSLILESASTNQTSMYLCASSYEESSYNEQFFGPGTRLTVL.

The CDR3 DNA is TGTGCCAGCAGCCGGGACAGAAATGAAAAACTGTTTTTT. It is translated as CASSRDRNEKLFF. J is TRBJ1-4 and V is TRBV9; 7 bases are shared with TRBD1. This CDR3 region has 13 residues. Trimming took 4 bases from V and 5 from J; bases not matched to a gene: 2. Looked up from germline, CDR1 is SGDLS and CDR2 is YYNGEE.

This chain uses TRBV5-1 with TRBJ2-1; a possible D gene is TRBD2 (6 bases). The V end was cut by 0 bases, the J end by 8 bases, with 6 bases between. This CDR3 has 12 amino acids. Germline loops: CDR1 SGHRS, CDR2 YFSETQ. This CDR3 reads CASSLGGDEQFF. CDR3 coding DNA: TGCGCCAGCAGCTTGGGGGGGGATGAGCAGTTCTTC.

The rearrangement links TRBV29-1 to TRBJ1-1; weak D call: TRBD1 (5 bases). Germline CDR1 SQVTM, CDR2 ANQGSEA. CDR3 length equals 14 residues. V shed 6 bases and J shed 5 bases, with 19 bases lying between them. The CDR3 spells CSVELRSGRTEAFF. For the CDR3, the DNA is TGCAGCGTCGAGCTAAGGTCAGGGAGGACTGAAGCTTTCTTT. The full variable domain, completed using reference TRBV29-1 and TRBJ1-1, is SAVISQKPSRDICQRGTSLTIQCQVDSQVTMMFWYRQQPGQSLTLIATANQGSEATYESGFVIDKFPISRPNLTFSTLTVSNMSPEDSSIYLCSVELRSGRTEAFFGQGTRLTVV.

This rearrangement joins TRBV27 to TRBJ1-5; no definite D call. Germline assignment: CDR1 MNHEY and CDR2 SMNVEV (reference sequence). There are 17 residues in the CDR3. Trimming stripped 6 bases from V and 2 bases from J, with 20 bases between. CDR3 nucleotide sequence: TGTGCCAGCAGACTCACGACAACACAAACTGGCAATCAGCCCCAGCATTTT. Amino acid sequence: CASRLTTTQTGNQPQHF.

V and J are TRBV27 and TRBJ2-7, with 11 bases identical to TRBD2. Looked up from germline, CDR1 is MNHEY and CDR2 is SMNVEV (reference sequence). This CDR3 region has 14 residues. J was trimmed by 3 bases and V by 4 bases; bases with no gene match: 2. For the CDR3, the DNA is TGTGCCAGCAGTTCGACTAGCGGGATCTACGAGCAGTACTTC. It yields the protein CASSSTSGIYEQYF.

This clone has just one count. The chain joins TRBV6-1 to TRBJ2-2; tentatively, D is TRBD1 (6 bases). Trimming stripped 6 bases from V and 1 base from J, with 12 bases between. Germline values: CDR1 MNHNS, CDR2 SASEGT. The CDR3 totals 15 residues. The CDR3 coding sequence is TGTGCCAGCAGGGACAGCCAGTTGAACACCGGGGAGCTGTTTTTT. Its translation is CASRDSQLNTGELFF.

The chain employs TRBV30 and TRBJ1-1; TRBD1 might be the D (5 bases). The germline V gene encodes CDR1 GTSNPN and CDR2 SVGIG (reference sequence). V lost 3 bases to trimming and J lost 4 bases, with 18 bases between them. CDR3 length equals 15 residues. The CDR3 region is CAWSAWGGKSTEAFF. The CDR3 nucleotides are TGTGCCTGGAGCGCTTGGGGGGGAAAGAGCACTGAAGCTTTCTTT.